This TCR beta chain comes out of a study of cytomegalovirus exposure and HLA in healthy donors. Findings of the study overall: Most likely, a cluster of highly shared sequence variants arose as a sequencing artifact. The authors later found TCR association rates varying by HLA locus, with DRB1 most and HLA-C fewest. The authors reported that TCR beta sequences could predict HLA-A and HLA-B alleles. These predictions were accurate for most subjects in the first cohort. The study designated 150 or so TCR beta chains cytomegalovirus-associated.

Concerning this clone itself: Its antigen is as yet unknown.

PCR amplification relied on 60 Vbeta primers (plus 13 Jbeta primers). The assay was immunoSEQ multiplex PCR, and TCRdb's table has in-frame clones only and misses some. The sample carries about 130,000 clones, approximately 80% recorded once. This CDR3 comprises 14 residues. J gave up 4 bases and V 4 bases, and 4 bases lay outside the gene matches. Germline V gene data show CDR1 as MGHRA and CDR2 as YSYEKL. The receptor's source is a male donor in good health and CMV-seronegative. Sequencing was performed on PBMCs. V gene TRBV4-1 combines with J gene TRBJ2-1; 7 nucleotides agree with TRBD1. The CDR3 sequence is CASSLRQGYNEQFF. In DNA, the CDR3 is TGCGCCAGCAGCCTTAGACAGGGTTACAATGAGCAGTTCTTC.